Following are 30 T cell receptor beta chains from one sample sequenced in a study of cytomegalovirus exposure and HLA in healthy donors. PCR involved 60 Vbeta and 13 Jbeta primers. Sequencing was performed with immunoSEQ multiplex PCR; in TCRdb, only in-frame clones are kept and a portion is missing. Counted here are under 200,000 clones, about four fifths occurring once; the ten biggest clones make up around 7.7%. Sequencing was performed on PBMCs. The receptor set was obtained from a woman in her twenties or thirties in good health and CMV-seropositive.

This chain joins TRBV7-2 and TRBJ2-1, with D possibly TRBD1 on 5 matching bases. The ends were cut back, 4 bases at V and 7 bases at J, with 8 bases in the middle. Germline V gene data show CDR1 as SGHTA and CDR2 as FQGNSA. This CDR3 comprises 12 residues. The CDR3 DNA sequence: TGTGCCAGCAGCTCGCAGGGAAATGAGCAGTTCTTC. The encoded protein is CASSSQGNEQFF. Variable domain in full (rest from reference TRBV7-2 and TRBJ2-1): GAGVSQSPSNKVTEKGKDVELRCDPISGHTALYWYRQSLGQGLEFLIYFQGNSAPDKSGLPSDRFSAERTGGSVSTLTIQRTQQEDSAVYLCASSSQGNEQFFGPGTRLTVL.

The chain is built from TRBV5-1 and TRBJ2-3; 11 nucleotides agree with TRBD2. J gave up 5 bases and V 4 bases, and 6 bases lay outside the gene matches. This CDR3 spans 15 amino acids. The germline CDR1 and CDR2 sequences are SGHRS and YFSETQ. The CDR3 sequence: CASSPLAGGVDTQYF. CDR3 nucleotide sequence: TGCGCCAGCAGCCCTCTAGCGGGGGGCGTAGATACGCAGTATTTT.

The V call is TRBV5-8, the J call TRBJ2-1; 7 nucleotides line up with TRBD2. Germline lookup yields CDR1 SGHTS and CDR2 YDEGEE. This CDR3 is 15 amino acids long. The V segment lost 4 bases and the J segment 0 bases; nucleotides outside the gene matches: 4. CDR3 amino acids: CASSIGGDSYNEQFF. The CDR3 bases are TGTGCCAGCAGCATTGGGGGGGACTCCTACAATGAGCAGTTCTTC.

The chain uses TRBV2 and TRBJ1-6; TRBD1 aligns across 9 bases. With V trimmed by 6 bases and J by 9 bases, 6 bases remained unmatched. CDR3 length: 14 amino acids. Germline CDR1 reads SNHLY; CDR2 reads FYNNEI. CDR3: CASRGRGQGSPLHF. The DNA of the CDR3 is TGTGCCAGCAGGGGCAGGGGACAGGGTTCACCCCTCCACTTT.

J is TRBJ1-5 and V is TRBV9; D might be TRBD1 (6 bases). Trimming shortened V by 0 bases and J by 3 bases, and 10 bases separated the two germline ends. The CDR3 totals 15 residues. Germline CDR1 and CDR2: SGDLS and YYNGEE. CDR3 loop: CASSVGTGLNQPQHF. CDR3 nucleotides: TGTGCCAGCAGCGTAGGAACAGGGCTCAATCAGCCCCAGCATTTT.

The genes are TRBV10-3 and TRBJ1-3; D not certain. The CDR3 covers 16 residues. Trimming cost V 1 base and J 0 bases, with 10 bases left between them. From germline, CDR1 is ENHRY and CDR2 SYGVKD. The CDR3 sequence: CAISEYAGTSGNTIYF. The CDR3 DNA reads TGTGCCATCAGTGAGTACGCCGGTACCTCTGGAAACACCATATATTTT.

V usage is TRBV7-2 and J usage is TRBJ1-1, with D uncertain. Trimming stripped 5 bases from V and 3 bases from J, with 10 bases between. CDR1 is SGHTA and CDR2 is FQGNSA in the germline V gene. There are 13 residues in the CDR3. The CDR3 DNA reads TGTGCCAGCAGCCCTAATACGGACACTGAAGCTTTCTTT. The encoded protein is CASSPNTDTEAFF.

The gene calls are TRBV13 and TRBJ2-7; TRBD1 is a possible D gene (5 bases). The CDR3 sequence is 16 residues long. Germline CDR1 is PRHDT and CDR2 is FYEKMQ (reference sequence). V lost 2 bases and J lost 3, with 17 bases in between. The CDR3 loop reads CASSLLQDPPYYEQYF. The CDR3 DNA reads as TGTGCCAGCAGCTTATTACAGGATCCACCTTACTACGAGCAGTACTTC.

This clone was seen once. This chain uses TRBV5-1 with TRBJ2-1; 10 positions agree with TRBD2. The CDR3 loop spans 15 amino acids. With V trimmed by 4 bases and J by 3 bases, 4 bases remained unmatched. From germline, CDR1 is SGHRS and CDR2 YFSETQ. The CDR3 sequence: CASSIAGGSYNEQFF. In DNA, the CDR3 is TGCGCCAGCAGCATAGCGGGGGGCAGCTACAATGAGCAGTTCTTC.

J is TRBJ2-3 and V is TRBV29-1, with D unclear. Trimming pared 6 bases from V and 1 base from J, leaving 14 bases between. Germline CDR1 is SQVTM and CDR2 is ANQGSEA. This CDR3 has 14 amino acids. CDR3 in amino acids: CSVAGPTGTDTQYF. The DNA for the CDR3 is TGCAGCGTCGCAGGTCCAACGGGCACAGATACGCAGTATTTT.

The table lists this clone with a few counts. This chain joins TRBV4-3 and TRBJ2-3; 9 nucleotides align to TRBD1. Germline assignment: CDR1 LGHNA and CDR2 YSLEER. This CDR3 spans 16 amino acids. The V and J ends lost 4 bases and 2 bases, in that order; junction bases with no gene match: 7. DNA for the CDR3: TGCGCCAGCAGCCGTGACGGACAGGGGATCACAGATACGCAGTATTTT. As protein: CASSRDGQGITDTQYF.

A single count supports this clone. At one of its ends the junction is not consistent with the germline gene, which may arise from a read error. The V and J genes are TRBV5-4 and TRBJ2-7, with 9 positions matching TRBD1. This CDR3 comprises 15 residues. Germline lookup yields CDR1 SGHNT and CDR2 YYREEE (reference sequence). CDR3 sequence: CASSLPGQGFYEQHF. DNA for the CDR3: TGTGCCAGCAGCTTGCCCGGACAGGGGTTCTACGAGCAGCACTTC.

This rearrangement joins TRBV4-3 to TRBJ2-1; D remains ambiguous. There are 14 residues in the CDR3. Trimming removed 2 bases at V and 9 bases at J, with 14 bases between. Germline V gene sequence: CDR1 LGHNA, CDR2 YSLEER. CDR3 nucleotide sequence: TGCGCCAGCAGCCAAATGACCGCGGTAGCTGAGCAGTTCTTC. This codes for CASSQMTAVAEQFF.

V is TRBV19 and J is TRBJ1-5; the D gene is possibly TRBD1 (5 bases). Germline CDR1 reads LNHDA; CDR2 reads SQIVND (reference sequence). The CDR3 runs 13 residues. V was pared by 5 bases and J by 4 bases, with 9 bases between. DNA of the CDR3: TGTGCCAGTAGTGTCAGGGTAAATCAGCCCCAGCATTTT. Translation: CASSVRVNQPQHF.

V is TRBV5-6 and J is TRBJ2-1, with a possible D match to TRBD2 (6 bases). The CDR3 contains 13 residues. V lost 7 bases, J lost 8 bases, and 16 bases lay in between. Germline assignment: CDR1 SGHDT and CDR2 YYEEEE. CDR3 nucleotides: TGTGCCAGCGGGACTGTCTTCAGTGATGAGCAGTTCTTC. Translating it yields CASGTVFSDEQFF.

This sequence joins TRBV7-3 and TRBJ2-2; 10 nucleotides match TRBD2. The CDR3 is 17 amino acids. The trim removed 2 bases at V and 5 bases at J, leaving 8 bases unmatched. Germline values: CDR1 SGHTA, CDR2 FQGTGA. CDR3 sequence (DNA): TGTGCCAGCAGCTTACTCTCCACTAGCGGGGAAACCGGGGAGCTGTTTTTT. This gives the protein CASSLLSTSGETGELFF.

There are a few counts of this clone. V and J are TRBV5-1 and TRBJ2-1; TRBD2 matches at 10 bases. CDR1 is SGHRS, CDR2 YFSETQ, per germline. After removal of 4 bases from V and 5 bases from J, the junction contained 6 bases not matched to a gene. The CDR3 length is 15 residues. CDR3 region: CASSVIAGGNNEQFF. The CDR3 region has the DNA TGCGCCAGCAGCGTTATAGCGGGGGGTAACAATGAGCAGTTCTTC.

V and J are TRBV7-8 and TRBJ2-7; D ambiguous. The V and J ends lost 2 bases and 6 bases respectively, with 8 bases between them. Germline V lookup: CDR1 SGHVS, CDR2 FQNEAQ. This CDR3 comprises 12 residues. CDR3 in amino acids: CASSLWAREQYF. The CDR3 DNA follows: TGTGCCAGCAGCTTATGGGCTCGCGAGCAGTACTTC.

The V and J genes are TRBV9 and TRBJ1-2, with 7 bases aligning to TRBD1. Germline loops: CDR1 SGDLS, CDR2 YYNGEE. The V and J ends lost 3 bases and 2 bases, in that order; junction bases with no gene match: 4. The CDR3 loop spans 14 amino acids. The CDR3 DNA follows: TGTGCCAGCAGCGCCGGGACAGCGAACTATGGCTACACCTTC. Protein product: CASSAGTANYGYTF.

This chain joins TRBV29-1 and TRBJ1-1; D remains ambiguous. Germline lookup yields CDR1 SQVTM and CDR2 ANQGSEA. Trimming removed 2 bases from V and 8 bases from J, with 18 bases in between. The CDR3 covers 14 residues. In DNA form, the CDR3 reads TGCAGCGTTGAACTCCACAGTCGGTGGATCGAAGCTTTCTTT. Protein product: CSVELHSRWIEAFF.

The table lists this clone with a few counts. The chain joins TRBV6-6 to TRBJ1-1; 9 positions agree with TRBD1. The V gene's germline CDR1 is MNHNY and CDR2 SVGAGI (reference sequence). Trimming cost V 2 bases and J 3 bases; bases outside gene matches: 4. The CDR3 spans 15 residues. CDR3: CASSYGDRGDTEAFF. The CDR3 DNA follows: TGTGCCAGCAGTTACGGCGACAGGGGGGACACTGAAGCTTTCTTT.

The V call is TRBV6-4, the J call TRBJ2-2; D might be TRBD2 (7 bases). This CDR3 is 15 amino acids long. The germline V gene encodes CDR1 MRHNA and CDR2 SNTAGT. The V end lost 9 bases, the J end lost 2 bases, and 16 bases lay between the germline ends. The CDR3 DNA is TGTGCCAGTCGATCGGGGGGCAAAAACACCGGGGAGCTGTTTTTT. Its protein is CASRSGGKNTGELFF.

The genes are TRBV6-5 and TRBJ1-4, with 8 bases lining up with TRBD1. CDR3 length: 14 amino acids. The germline gives CDR1 MNHEY, CDR2 SVGAGI. V dropped 7 bases and J dropped 4; count of bases not matched to a gene: 5. CDR3 sequence reads: CASIRQGFNEKLFF. Here the CDR3 DNA reads TGTGCCAGCATTAGACAGGGGTTTAATGAAAAACTGTTTTTT.

This clone was found once. This sequence joins TRBV4-3 and TRBJ2-7, with D hard to call. The CDR3 sequence is 16 residues long. With 2 bases removed from V and 2 bases from J, the gap between germline ends came to 16 bases. In germline, CDR1 is LGHNA, CDR2 YSLEER. The DNA for the CDR3 is TGCGCCAGCAGCCAACAAAGTAACAGTCCGGCCTACGAGCAGTACTTC. Amino acid sequence: CASSQQSNSPAYEQYF.

The CDR3 sequence: CASSSRGGPRAFF. CDR3 DNA sequence: TGTGCCAGCAGTTCAAGGGGAGGCCCGCGAGCTTTCTTT. The chain carries TRBV27 and TRBJ1-1; the D gene is possibly TRBD1 (5 bases). Germline CDR1 MNHEY, CDR2 SMNVEV (reference sequence). The CDR3 loop spans 13 amino acids. The V gene lost 4 bases and the J gene lost 10 bases, with 16 bases spanning the gap.

CDR3 DNA sequence: TGTGCCAGCAGTTTCCAGGGGGTCGACGAGCAGTACTTC. Its translation is CASSFQGVDEQYF. J is TRBJ2-7 and V is TRBV5-4; 7 bases match TRBD1. The CDR3 length is 13 residues. V was clipped by 5 bases and J by 5 bases; unmatched bases: 7. Germline V lookup: CDR1 SGHNT, CDR2 YYREEE (reference sequence).

This rearrangement joins TRBV9 to TRBJ1-3; D is unresolved. Trimming removed 4 bases from V and 0 bases from J, with 14 bases in between. The germline gives CDR1 SGDLS, CDR2 YYNGEE. This CDR3 contains 16 residues. CDR3 in DNA: TGTGCCAGCAGCTTCCACCCGACTCGCTCTGGAAACACCATATATTTT. This translates into CASSFHPTRSGNTIYF.

The sample holds one count of this clone. The CDR3 DNA reads TGTGCCAGTAGTATGGTCGGTGTCGGTGACAGGAGAAACACCATATATTTT. It translates to CASSMVGVGDRRNTIYF. The chain has TRBV19 and TRBJ1-3; tentative D call: TRBD1 (6 bases). CDR1 and CDR2 (germline): LNHDA, SQIVND (reference sequence). The CDR3 length is 17 residues. The V and J ends lost 3 bases and 5 bases respectively, with 20 bases between them. Full variable domain (rest looked up from reference TRBV19 and TRBJ1-3): DGGITQSPKYLFRKEGQNVTLSCEQNLNHDAMYWYRQDPGQGLRLIYYSQIVNDFQKGDIAEGYSVSREKKESFPLTVTSAQKNPTAFYLCASSMVGVGDRRNTIYFGEGSWLTVV.

J is TRBJ2-2 and V is TRBV5-6; D unresolved. Germline CDR1 SGHDT, CDR2 YYEEEE. V lost 3 bases to trimming and J lost 2 bases, with 11 bases between them. The CDR3 has 15 residues. CDR3 coding DNA: TGTGCCAGCAGCTCGCTGCTCAGAAACACCGGGGAGCTGTTTTTT. Protein sequence: CASSSLLRNTGELFF. Using reference TRBV5-6 and TRBJ2-2 for the parts outside the CDR3, the full variable domain is DAGVTQSPTHLIKTRGQQVTLRCSPKSGHDTVSWYQQALGQGPQFIFQYYEEEERQRGNFPDRFSGHQFPNYSSELNVNALLLGDSALYLCASSSLLRNTGELFFGEGSRLTVL.

The V call is TRBV5-4, the J call TRBJ2-2, with TRBD2 matching 9 bases. In germline, CDR1 is SGHNT, CDR2 YYREEE (reference sequence). V dropped 0 bases and J dropped 6; count of bases not matched to a gene: 6. The CDR3 spans 16 residues. Written as DNA, the CDR3 is TGTGCCAGCAGCTTGGGTCTGCGGGGGGGCTCCGGGGAGCTGTTTTTT. The encoded protein is CASSLGLRGGSGELFF.